Shown below are 30 T cell receptor beta chains from a single sample sequenced in a study of cytotoxic CD8 clonotypes in ibrutinib-treated CLL. TCRdb's copy holds only in-frame clones and misses some; the assay was immunoSEQ multiplex PCR. Counted here are some 130,000 clones, 80% to 90% occurring once; the ten biggest clones make up roughly 2%. The sequencing here drew on PBMCs, taken after 24 months of ibrutinib treatment. These receptors were obtained from a human donor with chronic lymphocytic leukemia.

The chain joins TRBV2 to TRBJ2-1, with 10 bases fitting TRBD1. The junction had 9 bases not matched to a gene; V was cut back by 4 bases and J by 9 bases. The CDR3 sequence is 15 residues long. Germline lookup yields CDR1 SNHLY and CDR2 FYNNEI. CDR3 protein: CASSVLDRGSGEQFF. CDR3 DNA: TGTGCCAGCAGTGTTTTGGACAGGGGGTCAGGTGAGCAGTTCTTC.

With regard to this clone: The identical CDR3 is also encoded by other nucleotide sequences in the sample. The chain recombines TRBV5-1 with TRBJ2-7; a possible D gene is TRBD2 (6 bases). CDR1 is SGHRS and CDR2 is YFSETQ in the germline V gene. Trimming removed 3 bases from V and 0 bases from J, with 10 bases in between. The CDR3 loop spans 14 amino acids. The CDR3 loop reads CASSSTGSSYEQYF. DNA of the CDR3: TGCGCCAGCAGCTCAACCGGGAGCTCCTACGAGCAGTACTTC.

The chain links TRBV18 to TRBJ1-6; D remains ambiguous. Trimming cost V 11 bases and J 0 bases, with 11 bases left between them. Germline values: CDR1 KGHSH, CDR2 LQKENI. The CDR3 length is 14 residues. The CDR3 nucleotides are TGTGCCGGAGCAGTGAGCTCCTATAATTCACCCCTCCACTTT. Translated: CAGAVSSYNSPLHF.

The chain uses TRBV7-2 and TRBJ1-1, with no clear D. Germline-derived CDR1 and CDR2 are SGHTA and FQGNSA. The CDR3 spans 14 residues. Between the trimmed V and J ends, which lost 5 bases and 1 base, there was a span of 11 bases. The DNA for the CDR3 is TGTGCCAGCAGCAAAGAGGGCAAGAACACTGAAGCTTTCTTT. It is translated as CASSKEGKNTEAFF.

This rearrangement joins TRBV5-6 to TRBJ1-4; no definite D call. This CDR3 spans 12 amino acids. Germline V gene lookup returns CDR1 SGHDT and CDR2 YYEEEE. V was trimmed by 4 bases and J by 4 bases, leaving 5 bases between them. The CDR3 region is CASSLVNEKLFF. The CDR3 DNA is TGTGCCAGCAGCCTGGTTAATGAAAAACTGTTTTTT.

The rearrangement joins TRBV11-2 to TRBJ2-5; 12 positions agree with TRBD2. CDR1 SGHAT and CDR2 FQNNGV come from the germline V gene. The junction had 1 base not matched to a gene; V was cut back by 5 bases and J by 6 bases. The CDR3 extends over 13 amino acids. The CDR3 reads CASSGLAGQTQYF. Written as DNA, the CDR3 is TGTGCCAGCAGCGGACTAGCGGGACAGACCCAGTACTTC.

This clone was recorded only once. This chain uses TRBV4-1 with TRBJ1-2, with 8 bases that match TRBD1. V gave up 0 bases and J gave up 4 bases; unmatched junction bases: 4. The CDR3 covers 15 residues. The germline gives CDR1 MGHRA, CDR2 YSYEKL. CDR3 sequence: CASSQDRTGSYGYTF. CDR3 nucleotide sequence: TGCGCCAGCAGCCAAGATCGGACAGGGAGCTATGGCTACACCTTC.

The chain links TRBV27 to TRBJ1-1, with 8 positions matching TRBD1. This CDR3 is 19 amino acids long. V shed 3 bases and J 0 bases; nucleotides not matched to a gene: 15. Germline loops: CDR1 MNHEY, CDR2 SMNVEV (reference sequence). The CDR3 region has the DNA TGTGCCAGCAGTTTCAGGGCCGGGACAGGCCGCCCCATGAACACTGAAGCTTTCTTT. This translates into CASSFRAGTGRPMNTEAFF.

V is TRBV28 and J is TRBJ1-1; D gene unclear. The CDR3 has 13 amino acids. Trimming cost V 10 bases and J 0 bases, with 12 bases left between them. The germline CDR1 and CDR2 sequences are MDHEN and SYDVKM. CDR3 protein: CATGLDLNTEAFF. The DNA of the CDR3 is TGTGCCACCGGGCTGGACTTGAACACTGAAGCTTTCTTT.

The genes are TRBV27 and TRBJ2-4; TRBD2 might be the D (7 bases). V dropped 10 bases and J dropped 0 bases, with 16 bases sitting between them. Germline V gene data show CDR1 as MNHEY and CDR2 as SMNVEV (reference sequence). CDR3 length: 15 residues. As DNA, the CDR3 is TGTGCCACCCACGAGGGGGGGCGAGCCAAAAACATTCAGTACTTC. Amino acids: CATHEGGRAKNIQYF.

The chain couples TRBV27 to TRBJ2-1; tentatively, D is TRBD1 (5 bases). Germline V gene sequence: CDR1 MNHEY, CDR2 SMNVEV (reference sequence). The V and J ends lost 4 bases and 6 bases respectively, with 13 bases between them. CDR3 length equals 14 residues. As DNA, the CDR3 is TGTGCCAGCAGTTCATCCAGGGTGGGCAATGAGCAGTTCTTC. This encodes CASSSSRVGNEQFF.

The V and J genes are TRBV7-2 and TRBJ2-5; a weak D match, TRBD2 (5 bases). The CDR3 sequence is 14 residues long. The V end lost 4 bases, the J end lost 5 bases, and 14 bases lay between the germline ends. Per the germline V gene, CDR1 is SGHTA and CDR2 is FQGNSA. CDR3 in amino acids: CASSSREKVETQYF. CDR3 nucleotides: TGTGCCAGCAGCTCAAGGGAGAAGGTCGAGACCCAGTACTTC.

The chain employs TRBV5-4 and TRBJ2-2; 12 bases are a match to TRBD2. V trimming: 4 bases; J trimming: 2 bases; junction bases outside the gene matches: 3. The CDR3 runs to 16 residues. In germline, CDR1 is SGHNT, CDR2 YYREEE (reference sequence). CDR3 in DNA: TGTGCCAGCAGCGAGGGACTAGCGGGCAACACCGGGGAGCTGTTTTTT. Its protein product is CASSEGLAGNTGELFF.

This clone was seen only once. The V call is TRBV19, the J call TRBJ2-2; D unclear. CDR1 is LNHDA, CDR2 SQIVND, per germline (reference sequence). CDR3 size: 15 residues. V was trimmed by 1 base and J by 1 base, leaving 7 bases between them. The CDR3: CASSIGERNTGELFF. Written as DNA, the CDR3 is TGTGCCAGTAGTATAGGGGAACGGAACACCGGGGAGCTGTTTTTT.

On this clone: In the same sample, other DNA sequences code for this CDR3. The chain recombines TRBV5-1 with TRBJ2-5, with D maybe TRBD1 (5 bases). This CDR3 is 14 amino acids long. The ends were cut back, 0 bases at V and 2 bases at J, with 8 bases in the middle. The germline gives CDR1 SGHRS, CDR2 YFSETQ. In DNA, the CDR3 is TGCGCCAGCAGCTTGGGGCAGGGACAAGAGACCCAGTACTTC. Its protein is CASSLGQGQETQYF.

This chain's CDR3 is CASSYGQGLLSAEAFF. The CDR3 DNA follows: TGTGCCAGCAGTTACGGACAGGGTCTCCTATCCGCTGAAGCTTTCTTT. V is TRBV6-5 and J is TRBJ1-1; TRBD1 matches at 8 bases. Trimming at V came to 2 bases and at J to 6 bases, leaving 11 bases not matched to a gene. This CDR3 is built from 16 residues. Germline values: CDR1 MNHEY, CDR2 SVGAGI.

This clone was seen a handful of times. The chain couples TRBV27 to TRBJ1-6; 9 bases align to TRBD1. Trimming cost V 9 bases and J 13 bases; bases outside gene matches: 13. CDR1 is MNHEY, CDR2 SMNVEV, per germline (reference sequence). This CDR3 has 14 residues. Here the CDR3 DNA reads TGTGCCAGGCCATCCGGACAGGGGATCCCTCCCCTCCACTTT. Amino acids: CARPSGQGIPPLHF.

V gene TRBV5-1 combines with J gene TRBJ2-7; 12 bases map to TRBD2. V lost 2 bases and J lost 2; bases outside the gene matches: 5. This CDR3 is 16 amino acids long. Germline V gene data show CDR1 as SGHRS and CDR2 as YFSETQ. The CDR3 reads CASSFSLAGGAYEQYF. CDR3 nucleotides: TGCGCCAGCAGCTTTTCACTAGCGGGAGGCGCCTACGAGCAGTACTTC.

DNA of the CDR3: TGCGCCAGCCAGTCTTCGGGGGGGCCGGTTCAGGAGCAGTTCTTC. This encodes CASQSSGGPVQEQFF. The chain has TRBV5-1 and TRBJ2-1; 8 positions agree with TRBD2. Germline V gene sequence: CDR1 SGHRS, CDR2 YFSETQ. Trimming at V came to 7 bases and at J to 10 bases, leaving 16 bases not matched to a gene. The CDR3 is 15 amino acids. Looking up the rest from reference TRBV5-1 and TRBJ2-1 gives the full variable domain: KAGVTQTPRYLIKTRGQQVTLSCSPISGHRSVSWYQQTPGQGLQFLFEYFSETQRNKGNFPGRFSGRQFSNSRSEMNVSTLELGDSALYLCASQSSGGPVQEQFFGPGTRLTVL.

This clone is a singleton in its sample. The sample has other DNA sequences that encode this CDR3 too. The chain employs TRBV28 and TRBJ2-7; TRBD2 is a possible D gene (6 bases). V dropped 7 bases and J dropped 2 bases, with 9 bases sitting between them. The V gene's germline CDR1 is MDHEN and CDR2 SYDVKM. The CDR3 covers 12 residues. CDR3 in amino acids: CASTRGAYEQYF. The CDR3 coding sequence is TGTGCCAGCACGCGGGGCGCCTACGAGCAGTACTTC.

CDR3 DNA: TGTGCCAGTAGCGGGACTAGCGGGGGGGCCCACCACGAGCAGTACTTC. Protein product: CASSGTSGGAHHEQYF. The chain uses TRBV19 and TRBJ2-7, with 16 bases identical to TRBD2. Germline assignment: CDR1 LNHDA and CDR2 SQIVND (reference sequence). The CDR3 runs 16 residues. The V and J ends lost 6 bases and 5 bases, in that order; junction bases with no gene match: 7.

V is TRBV15 and J is TRBJ2-7; 12 positions agree with TRBD1. With V trimmed by 3 bases and J by 7 bases, 16 bases remained unmatched. CDR3 length: 18 amino acids. The germline V gene has CDR1 LNHNV and CDR2 YYDKDF (reference sequence). CDR3 sequence: CATSRTIPGQGAREEQYF. The CDR3 nucleotides read TGTGCCACCAGCAGGACCATACCGGGACAGGGGGCGAGGGAAGAGCAGTACTTC.

A remark on this clone: This sample also contains other DNA sequences that code for the same CDR3. The chain links TRBV5-1 to TRBJ2-3; 10 nucleotides line up with TRBD1. Germline V gene sequence: CDR1 SGHRS, CDR2 YFSETQ. The trim removed 2 bases at V and 4 bases at J, leaving 1 base unmatched. The CDR3 loop spans 14 amino acids. As DNA, the CDR3 is TGCGCCAGCAGCTTAGGACAGGGGGCAGATACGCAGTATTTT. Translation: CASSLGQGADTQYF.

V and J are TRBV5-1 and TRBJ2-3; 13 bases fit TRBD2. The V gene's germline CDR1 is SGHRS and CDR2 YFSETQ. CDR3 length: 16 residues. The junction had 7 bases not matched to a gene; V was cut back by 5 bases and J by 4 bases. For the CDR3, the DNA is TGCGCCAGCAGACTAGCGGGGGGGCTGTTGGCAGATACGCAGTATTTT. The encoded protein is CASRLAGGLLADTQYF.

The V call is TRBV14, the J call TRBJ1-2; 7 bases agree with TRBD1. Germline V gene lookup returns CDR1 SGHDN and CDR2 FVKESK. This CDR3 spans 17 amino acids. V trimming: 1 base; J trimming: 4 bases; junction bases outside the gene matches: 12. CDR3 DNA sequence: TGTGCCAGCAGCCAAGGACCCGGGACAGAGAACTTCTATGGCTACACCTTC. This codes for CASSQGPGTENFYGYTF.

A few counts support this clone. J is TRBJ1-3 and V is TRBV30; D ambiguous. The V end was cut by 1 base, the J end by 3 bases, with 7 bases between. This CDR3 is built from 13 residues. Germline-derived CDR1 and CDR2 are GTSNPN and SVGIG (reference sequence). DNA of the CDR3: TGTGCCTGGAGTGGACGTAATGGAAACACCATATATTTT. This encodes CAWSGRNGNTIYF.

This chain joins TRBV30 and TRBJ1-6; 7 nucleotides align to TRBD1. Looked up from germline, CDR1 is GTSNPN and CDR2 is SVGIG (reference sequence). The V gene end was trimmed by 4 bases and the J gene end by 6 bases; junction bases not matched to a gene: 9. The CDR3 totals 15 residues. The CDR3 loop reads CAWTNLAGGNSPLHF. The CDR3 DNA reads as TGTGCCTGGACCAACCTCGCAGGGGGTAATTCACCCCTCCACTTT.

V usage is TRBV10-3 and J usage is TRBJ2-3; 7 bases line up with TRBD2. Germline CDR1 and CDR2: ENHRY and SYGVKD. The CDR3 contains 18 residues. The J segment lost 0 bases and the V segment lost 2 bases, leaving 11 bases of the junction unmatched. The CDR3 sequence is CAISEMLASGTSTDTQYF. Here the CDR3 DNA reads TGTGCCATCAGTGAGATGTTGGCTAGCGGTACTAGCACAGATACGCAGTATTTT.

The chain combines TRBV11-2 with TRBJ2-7, with TRBD2 matching over 9 bases. Per the germline V gene, CDR1 is SGHAT and CDR2 is FQNNGV. V lost 5 bases to trimming and J lost 3 bases; unmatched junction nucleotides: 11. There are 16 residues in the CDR3. The CDR3 loop reads CASSLMLAGTDYEQYF. CDR3 coding DNA: TGTGCCAGCAGCCTTATGCTAGCGGGGACTGACTACGAGCAGTACTTC.

The chain joins TRBV5-3 to TRBJ1-5; the D is unclear. TRBV5-3 is an ORF for which the function is uncertain. The V end lost 8 bases, the J end lost 4 bases, and 13 bases lay between the germline ends. The CDR3 sequence is 13 residues long. For the CDR3, the DNA is TGTGCCAGTGAACCCTGGACGAATCAGCCCCAGCATTTT. It encodes CASEPWTNQPQHF.